The entry that follows covers one T cell receptor (beta chain) sequence. This clonotype was recorded only once. Its target antigen remains unknown. There are no base qualities to consult, and no much larger clone falls within one base. The sample belongs to a study of blood T cells in healthy people across ages (dated by TCRdb to the mid-2010s). With regard to the full study: In model experiments, template switching captured roughly one uniquely barcoded TCR beta cDNA molecule for every two T cells. Using deep sequencing normalized with unique cDNA molecular identifiers, the study measured how TCR beta repertoire diversity changes with age. Four age groups were formed from the donors: young (average approximately 15 years), middle-aged (approximately 41), aged (62) and long-lived (about 75). For two donors (one aged 18 to 29 and one aged 80 or older), the study analyzed two additional independent replicas of 1 million unique cDNA reads from the same blood draw. What the work shows at the level of the full study, not this receptor alone: A strong correlation was found between observed TCR beta diversity and the percentage of naive T cells measured by flow cytometry. Conclusive comparison of naive and antigen-experienced compartments was prevented by the profiling of bulk unsorted PBMCs. As age increased, observed TCR beta diversity per million T cells dropped in a roughly linear way, and a significant reduction was already evident by age 40. Total diversity estimates from one million sequenced T cells were considered lower bounds and underestimates. Donor CMV infection status was unknown, potentially confounding age-related changes in expanded clonotypes. Compared with the aged group, the long-lived group had more naive CD4+ T cells, fewer expanded clones and increased TCR diversity, suggesting age selection.

The V and J ends are trimmed by 0 bases and 1 base, leaving 13 bases between them. The CDR3 starts with the cysteine, ends with the phenylalanine, and has 15 residues. The CDR3 DNA has 45 bases and is translated from base 1. Reading the germline V gene (reference sequence) gives CDR1 DFQATT and CDR2 SNEGSKA. The 39 donors, aged roughly 6 to 100 years, were systemically healthy Caucasian individuals from Russia. About 10 milliliters of peripheral blood were drawn from each donor into EDTA-treated Vacutainer tubes. Ficoll-Paque density-gradient centrifugation was used to isolate PBMCs, with at least 7 million per sample. Trizol reagent was used to extract total RNA from PBMCs, with at least 6 micrograms per sample. For every donor, an aliquot of PBMCs went through flow cytometry to measure the percentages of naive CD45RAhigh/CD27high T cells. The receptor library was made with 5' RACE. The instrument was an Illumina HiSeq 2500. A second PCR of about 7 to 12 cycles was run with a J-beta primer mix and a sample-barcoded 5' primer. A template-switch 5' adaptor carrying 12 random nucleotides introduced a unique molecular identifier onto each TCR beta cDNA molecule. Each sample yielded at least 3 million CDR3-containing paired-end reads. The Mint cDNA synthesis kit, primed by a TRBC-specific oligonucleotide, was used to synthesize first-strand cDNA from all RNA. All cDNA was treated with uracil-DNA glycosylase and then went through a first 18-cycle PCR with the universal primers M1SS and BC2_uni_R. The source study handled its data this way. For normalization, 1 million high-quality reads were randomly selected from each sample, with every read carrying a distinct molecular identifier. Instead of being binned into consensus sequences, reads with shared molecular identifiers were discarded. MiTCR, with a Q25 quality threshold and the strictest error-elimination algorithm, was used for CDR3 identification, clonotype clustering and error correction. A nonparametric unseen species model with Euler transformation was used to estimate lower-bound total TCR beta diversity. TCRdb's own reprocessing of the public reads used fastp at Q25 and MiXCR and kept productive beta chains. Each CDR3 protein gets just one entry, which takes the most common genes and DNA from the rows behind it. The V and J calls were determined by TCRdb, not by the authors. The sample records approximately 800,000 distinct CDR3 sequences, 20% to 30% of which are singletons. Jointly, the top ten make up under 4.5% of the sample.

This same sample was also part of a study on T cells of mothers and their children. As that second paper reports: Nine systemically healthy Caucasian individuals, comprising three mothers and their six children, were included as donors. cDNA synthesis used all of the extracted RNA, with roughly 1.6 ug of RNA in each 15 ul reaction. Sample barcodes and 2-4 random nucleotides were added via the M1S primer in the second PCR. Each mother yielded over 9.5 million TCR beta CDR3 reads and each child 3 million to 3.5 million reads. TCR recombination output is similarly shaped by thymic selection in related and unrelated pairs, with a minor effect exerted by inherited differences. Normalized repertoire overlap in related mother-child pairs was always slightly higher than in unrelated mother-child pairs, but the difference was never significant. No persistent microchimeric T cell clones were found, with a detection sensitivity of roughly 99 clones per million clonotypes. To look for features that set related mother-child pairs apart from unrelated individuals, the researchers ran deep NGS to compare the TCR beta repertoires of mothers and children. The mean age was roughly 36 +/- 4 years for the mothers and approximately 11 +/- 4 years for the children. After adapter ligation with NEBNext reagents, the libraries were sequenced on Illumina HiSeq 2000 with 100+100 nt paired-end reads. Mother and child libraries were prepared a month apart and sequenced in separate runs to prevent cross-contamination. Each donor had between roughly 450,000 and 2,100,000 distinct TCR beta clonotypes identified. Naive TCR beta clonotypes were estimated from low-frequency clonotypes matched to each donor's FACS-determined naive share, without sorting.

The receptor chain draws on TRBV20-1 and TRBJ2-7; TRBD2 is possibly the D segment (5 matching bases). The TCR comes from a boy aged 10-17 years in good health. The specimen was blood. The CDR3 has the sequence CSAREPRRGSYEQYF. DNA sequence: TGCAGTGCTAGAGAGCCCCGCCGGGGTTCCTACGAGCAGTACTTC.